The 5 T cell receptor beta chains given below trace back to one sample, sequenced in a study of T cell responses to AZD1222 COVID-19 vaccine. Clones were sequenced by immunoSEQ multiplex PCR, and TCRdb holds only the in-frame ones, with some missing. The sample holds approximately 200,000 clones; under 95% are singletons and the top ten take more than 0.8%. The sequencing here drew on peripheral blood, taken 28 days after the second AZD1222 dose. These receptors came from an adult who received the AZD1222 COVID-19 vaccine.

The rearrangement uses TRBV19 and TRBJ1-1; possible D gene TRBD1, 6 bases. In germline, CDR1 is LNHDA, CDR2 SQIVND (reference sequence). V was trimmed by 5 bases and J by 0 bases, leaving 16 bases between them. The CDR3 contains 16 residues. CDR3 amino acids: CASSPRTAPLNTEAFF. The CDR3 bases are TGTGCCAGTAGTCCCCGGACAGCACCCTTGAACACTGAAGCTTTCTTT.

This chain links TRBV7-8 with TRBJ2-7; no clear D. CDR1 is SGHVS and CDR2 is FQNEAQ in the germline V gene. This CDR3 has 16 amino acids. V lost 1 base and J lost 1, with 14 bases in between. The CDR3 sequence: CASSLVRVTPSYEQYF. As DNA, the CDR3 is TGTGCCAGCAGCTTAGTGCGTGTCACCCCTTCCTACGAGCAGTACTTC.

The rearrangement links TRBV9 to TRBJ2-3; the D gene is possibly TRBD1 (6 bases). Trimming stripped 0 bases from V and 6 bases from J, with 17 bases between. The germline V gene has CDR1 SGDLS and CDR2 YYNGEE. The length of the CDR3 is 16 residues. CDR3: CASSVGMAGAWDTQYF. CDR3 bases: TGTGCCAGCAGCGTAGGTATGGCAGGGGCGTGGGATACGCAGTATTTT.

The genes are TRBV5-1 and TRBJ2-1; 7 bases agree with TRBD2. The CDR3 has 16 amino acids. In germline, CDR1 is SGHRS, CDR2 YFSETQ. The trim removed 0 bases at V and 9 bases at J, leaving 12 bases unmatched. The CDR3 coding sequence is TGCGCCAGCAGCTTGGTGGGGGGGACCCGAATCGGTGAGCAGTTCTTC. Amino acid sequence: CASSLVGGTRIGEQFF.

V usage is TRBV6-5 and J usage is TRBJ2-7; tentatively, D is TRBD1 (6 bases). Germline V gives CDR1 MNHEY, CDR2 SVGAGI. With 2 bases removed from V and 6 bases from J, the gap between germline ends came to 14 bases. The CDR3 length is 14 residues. The CDR3 loop is CASSYQPDRSEQYF. CDR3 nucleotide sequence: TGTGCCAGCAGTTACCAACCGGACAGATCCGAGCAGTACTTC.